A selection of T cell receptor beta chains follows, all from one sample in a study of blood T cell repertoires in COVID-19. The repertoire was sequenced with immunoSEQ multiplex PCR; TCRdb's copy has only in-frame clones and lacks some. The sample records 150,000 to 200,000 clones, 90% being singletons. Material for sequencing was peripheral blood. These receptor sequences come from a man in his forties or fifties with acute or convalescent COVID-19. Each CDR3 is given with its conserved first and last residue. The order of the fields is J gene, D gene, V gene, clone size, CDR3 DNA, CDR3 protein. A D gene is named only where the DNA matches it firmly. Where a row states a size, it is once, few, many or the class of an expanded clone; other rows omit it.

TRBJ2-3 | TRBD1 | TRBV28 | few | TGTGCCAGCAACCCGGGACAGTTCAGCACAGATACGCAGTATTTT | CASNPGQFSTDTQYF
TRBJ1-4 | . | TRBV6-6 | . | TGTGCCAGCATTGGTCCGTGGGGCAATGAAAAACTGTTTTTT | CASIGPWGNEKLFF
TRBJ2-3 | TRBD2 | TRBV19 | . | TGTGCCAGTAGTATAGATGCGGGGGGCCCCGCAGATACGCAGTATTTT | CASSIDAGGPADTQYF
TRBJ2-3 | . | TRBV4-3 | . | TGCGCCAGCAGCCAAGAAGGACAGAGCACAGATACGCAGTATTTT | CASSQEGQSTDTQYF
TRBJ2-5 | . | TRBV7-2 | . | TGTGCCAGCAGCTTCGGAGATGGGTGGCAGACCCAGTACTTC | CASSFGDGWQTQYF
TRBJ2-3 | TRBD1 | TRBV5-1 | . | TGCGCCAGCGGACAGGGCACAGATACGCAGTATTTT | CASGQGTDTQYF
TRBJ1-5 | . | TRBV29-1 | . | TGCAGCGTTGAAGTTATTCAGGGTCAGCCCCAGCATTTT | CSVEVIQGQPQHF
TRBJ1-5 | . | TRBV4-3 | . | TGCGCCAGCAGCCAAGATCGGGATCAGCCCCAGCATTTT | CASSQDRDQPQHF
TRBJ1-1 | . | TRBV6-2/TRBV6-3 | once | TGTGCCAGCAGTCAACCTCAGGGGCCCGGGGTCACTGAAGCTTTCTTT | CASSQPQGPGVTEAFF
TRBJ1-1 | TRBD1 | TRBV2 | . | TGTGCCAGCAGTGGTCAAGGTAGGGACAGGGGGATGAACACTGAAGCTTTCTTT | CASSGQGRDRGMNTEAFF
TRBJ2-3 | . | TRBV5-5 | . | TGTGCCAGCAGCCCCAGGGCAGGGGTGGCAGATACGCAGTATTTT | CASSPRAGVADTQYF
TRBJ2-3 | TRBD1 | TRBV27 | . | TGTGCCAGCAGTTTTAGGGGGACAGACCCCACAGATACGCAGTATTTT | CASSFRGTDPTDTQYF
TRBJ2-1 | TRBD1 | TRBV11-2 | . | TGTGCCAGCAGCTCGATCCGGGACAGGAATGAGCAGTTCTTC | CASSSIRDRNEQFF
TRBJ2-3 | TRBD2 | TRBV27 | . | TGTGCCAGCAGGACTAGCGGGCACACAGATACGCAGTATTTT | CASRTSGHTDTQYF
TRBJ2-5 | . | TRBV5-1 | . | TGCGCCAGCAGACTGTTCCAAGAGACCCAGTACTTC | CASRLFQETQYF
TRBJ2-2 | . | TRBV9 | . | TGTGCCAGCAAGGGGGCTAGCGCCAACACCGGGGAGCTGTTTTTT | CASKGASANTGELFF
TRBJ2-3 | TRBD2 | TRBV11-2 | . | TGTGCCAGCAGCTTAGATCGCGAGCGGGAGGTGATAGATACGCAGTATTTT | CASSLDREREVIDTQYF
TRBJ1-1 | TRBD1 | TRBV18 | . | TGTGCCAGCTCACCCGGACAGGGGAGGTTGGGCACTGAAGCTTTCTTT | CASSPGQGRLGTEAFF
TRBJ2-3 | . | TRBV18 | . | TGTGCCAGCTCACCACCGATGCCAGGGCGCAGCACAGATACGCAGTATTTT | CASSPPMPGRSTDTQYF
TRBJ2-7 | TRBD1 | TRBV19 | . | TGTGCCAGTAGTATGCCCCATGGGGACAGGAGCTCCTACGAGCAGTACTTC | CASSMPHGDRSSYEQYF